These T cell receptor beta chains were read from a single sample in a study of Graves' ophthalmopathy and Graves' hyperthyroidism. MiXCR, run by TCRdb on the multiplex PCR reads, gives a single entry per CDR3 protein. The profile shows 400,000 or so distinct CDR3 sequences, about 15% of them singletons. The sequenced sample consisted of peripheral blood. The receptors shown here come from an adult woman with stable Graves' hyperthyroidism. The CDR3 runs from the conserved cysteine through the conserved F or W. D genes are given only for firm matches. Expanded clones are given a class, and other clones once, few, many or no size at all.

v_gene	j_gene	abundance	d_gene	CDR3aa	CDR3nt
TRBV20-1	TRBJ2-7	.	TRBD1	CSARVYSGQGINEQYF	TGCAGTGCTAGAGTATATTCGGGACAGGGGATCAACGAGCAGTACTTC
TRBV27	TRBJ2-7	many	TRBD2	CASRIYTSGKSYEQYF	TGTGCCAGCAGGATCTACACTAGCGGAAAGTCCTACGAGCAGTACTTC
TRBV4-3	TRBJ2-4	many	.	CASSPGAVNYKNIQYF	TGCGCCAGCAGCCCAGGGGCGGTGAATTACAAAAACATTCAGTACTTC
TRBV6-1	TRBJ2-7	.	TRBD1	CASAGQALYEQYF	TGTGCCAGCGCGGGACAGGCCCTCTACGAGCAGTACTTC
TRBV2	TRBJ1-6	many	.	CASSTLYNSPLHF	TGTGCCAGCAGTACCCTCTATAATTCACCCCTCCACTTT
TRBV30	TRBJ1-5	many	.	CAWSVRPGGSQPQHF	TGTGCCTGGAGTGTACGCCCAGGCGGATCTCAGCCCCAGCATTTT
TRBV28	TRBJ2-5	many	.	CASRLTGLDDQETQYF	TGTGCCAGCAGATTAACAGGGTTGGACGACCAAGAGACCCAGTACTTC
TRBV6-2/TRBV6-3	TRBJ2-4	many	TRBD1	CASSYDDRVVAKNIKYF	TGTGCCAGCAGTTACGATGACAGGGTGGTTGCCAAAAACATTAAGTACTTC
TRBV12-3/TRBV12-4	TRBJ1-1	.	.	CASSEAAAGAFF	TGTGCCAGCAGTGAAGCAGCTGCGGGAGCTTTCTTT
TRBV7-2	TRBJ1-5	many	TRBD1	CASSWDSTPFANQPQHF	TGTGCCAGCAGCTGGGACAGCACACCCTTTGCAAATCAGCCCCAGCATTTT
TRBV6-1	TRBJ1-5	many	TRBD1	CASSPSTGTNQPQHF	TGTGCCAGCAGCCCCTCGACAGGGACCAATCAGCCCCAGCATTTT
TRBV6-2/TRBV6-3	TRBJ1-1	.	.	CASSFKVGRTAEAFF	TGTGCCAGCAGTTTCAAAGTAGGGAGAACAGCTGAAGCTTTCTTT
TRBV6-6	TRBJ1-1	many	.	CASSYFKSTNTEAFF	TGTGCCAGCAGTTACTTTAAGTCGACCAACACTGAAGCTTTCTTT
TRBV18	TRBJ1-1	few	.	CASNKEGNTEAFF	TGTGCCAGCAACAAGGAGGGGAACACTGAAGCTTTCTTT
TRBV6-5	TRBJ2-7	many	TRBD1	CASSYSPDRIHHEQYF	TGTGCCAGCAGTTACTCCCCGGACAGGATACACCACGAGCAGTACTTC
TRBV29-1	TRBJ1-1	many	.	CSVVNRNTEAFF	TGCAGCGTTGTAAATAGGAACACTGAAGCTTTCTTT
TRBV4-1	TRBJ2-7	.	TRBD2	CASSQDFRLAGSYEQYF	TGCGCCAGCAGCCAAGATTTCCGACTAGCGGGCTCCTACGAGCAGTACTTC
TRBV3-1	TRBJ2-7	few	.	CASSQSLDSDYEQYF	TGTGCCAGCAGCCAATCTTTGGACTCGGACTACGAGCAGTACTTC
TRBV12-5	TRBJ1-2	many	TRBD1	CASGGQGSGYTF	TGTGCTAGTGGTGGACAGGGGTCCGGCTACACCTTC
TRBV6-7	TRBJ2-2	many	TRBD1	CASSYSITDRAGELFF	TGTGCCAGCAGTTACTCTATCACTGACAGGGCCGGGGAGCTGTTTTTT
TRBV12-3/TRBV12-4	TRBJ2-5	few	TRBD2	CASSSWGGGEETQYF	TGTGCCAGCAGTTCTTGGGGTGGGGGGGAAGAGACCCAGTACTTC
TRBV19	TRBJ2-2	.	TRBD1	CASSTGTGLSGELFF	TGTGCCAGTAGTACCGGGACAGGGCTTTCCGGGGAGCTGTTTTTT
TRBV12-3/TRBV12-4	TRBJ2-3	few	.	CASSFQSTDTQYF	TGTGCCAGCAGTTTCCAGAGCACAGATACGCAGTATTTT
TRBV6-1	TRBJ1-3	many	TRBD1	CASSRDRINTIYF	TGTGCCAGCAGTCGGGACAGGATTAACACCATATATTTT
TRBV4-1	TRBJ2-5	.	TRBD2	CASSPWGLAGVKTQYF	TGCGCCAGCAGCCCCTGGGGACTAGCGGGAGTGAAGACCCAGTACTTC
TRBV5-1	TRBJ2-7	many	.	CASSLGGLHEQYF	TGCGCCAGCAGCTTGGGCGGGCTTCACGAGCAGTACTTC
TRBV12-5	TRBJ1-1	many	TRBD1	CASGLGAQQGQVAFF	TGTGCTAGTGGTTTGGGGGCCCAACAGGGGCAGGTAGCTTTCTTT
TRBV10-1	TRBJ2-7	many	TRBD1	CASGGQNLYEQYF	TGCGCCAGCGGGGGACAGAACCTATACGAGCAGTACTTC
TRBV6-2/TRBV6-3	TRBJ2-7	many	.	CASRKRGESRYEQYF	TGTGCCAGCAGGAAGCGAGGGGAGAGTCGGTACGAGCAGTACTTC
TRBV12-3/TRBV12-4	TRBJ2-1	.	TRBD2	CASSRLAGAEQFF	TGTGCCAGCAGTCGACTAGCGGGAGCTGAGCAGTTCTTC
TRBV11-2	TRBJ2-5	.	.	CASSLPFLAETRGETQYF	TGTGCCAGCAGTTTACCCTTCCTAGCTGAAACCCGGGGAGAGACCCAGTACTTC
TRBV6-4	TRBJ2-6	.	.	CASCDVRAGANVLTF	TGTGCCAGCTGTGATGTCAGGGCTGGGGCCAATGTCCTGACTTTC
TRBV18	TRBJ2-4	.	TRBD1	CASSPRWTGVDIQYF	TGTGCTAGCTCACCACGCTGGACAGGGGTGGACATTCAGTACTTC
TRBV28	TRBJ1-2	many	TRBD1	CASRTPGGPNYGYTF	TGTGCCAGCAGAACCCCAGGGGGCCCGAATTATGGCTACACCTTC
TRBV7-6	TRBJ1-6	many	TRBD1	CASSLQNPGQGGSPLHF	TGTGCCAGCAGCTTACAAAATCCGGGACAGGGTGGTTCACCCCTCCACTTT
TRBV29-1	TRBJ2-2	.	TRBD1	CSARTGGTWNTGELFF	TGCAGCGCCCGGACAGGGGGCACGTGGAACACCGGGGAGCTGTTTTTT
TRBV28	TRBJ2-2	many	.	CASSYRMNTGELFF	TGTGCCAGCAGTTACCGTATGAACACCGGGGAGCTGTTTTTT
TRBV6-1	TRBJ2-7	.	.	CASSKGHYEQYF	TGTGCCAGCAGTAAGGGACACTACGAGCAGTACTTC
TRBV19	TRBJ1-5	.	.	CASSTQPQHF	TGTGCCAGTAGTACTCAGCCCCAGCATTTT
TRBV9	TRBJ2-5	many	.	CASSVSAGERAQETQYF	TGTGCCAGCAGCGTATCGGCAGGGGAGAGGGCACAAGAGACCCAGTACTTC
TRBV27	TRBJ1-2	many	.	CASSLDREVVRGYTF	TGTGCCAGCAGTTTAGACCGGGAAGTAGTTAGAGGCTACACCTTC
TRBV4-1	TRBJ1-6	many	.	CASSQGRIRDGEGSSPLHF	TGCGCCAGCAGCCAAGGAAGAATCCGGGACGGGGAGGGAAGTTCACCCCTCCACTTT
TRBV28	TRBJ1-2	many	TRBD1	CASSLSAGGVYGYTF	TGTGCCAGCAGTTTATCGGCAGGGGGTGTCTATGGCTACACCTTC
TRBV10-3	TRBJ2-7	many	.	CAISESELSGTYEQYF	TGTGCCATCAGTGAGTCGGAGTTATCGGGAACTTACGAGCAGTACTTC
TRBV5-1	TRBJ2-2	.	.	CASSFVEPIGELFF	TGCGCCAGCAGCTTTGTGGAGCCTATCGGGGAGCTGTTTTTT
TRBV6-1	TRBJ1-6	many	.	CASSTSGYNSPLHF	TGTGCCAGCAGTACGTCAGGGTATAATTCACCCCTCCACTTT
TRBV29-1	TRBJ1-2	many	TRBD1	CSVDSGTGTDYGYTF	TGCAGCGTAGACTCCGGGACAGGGACGGACTATGGCTACACCTTC
TRBV6-1	TRBJ2-7	.	TRBD2	CASTGGRLEEQYF	TGTGCCAGCACGGGGGGGCGATTGGAAGAGCAGTACTTC
TRBV4-1	TRBJ1-5	.	.	CASSQDTGSNQPQHF	TGCGCCAGCAGCCAAGATACAGGGAGCAATCAGCCCCAGCATTTT
TRBV20-1	TRBJ1-5	many	.	CSATSVRNQPQHF	TGCAGTGCCACGTCGGTCCGCAATCAGCCCCAGCATTTT
TRBV20-1	TRBJ1-1	many	TRBD1	CSPNTGGTEAFF	TGCAGTCCCAATACAGGGGGCACTGAAGCTTTCTTT
TRBV30	TRBJ2-5	many	TRBD1	CAWDRDYQETQYF	TGTGCCTGGGACAGGGATTACCAAGAGACCCAGTACTTC
TRBV20-1	TRBJ2-2	many	TRBD2	CSARDLGGLANTGELFF	TGCAGTGCTAGAGATCTAGGGGGACTAGCGAACACCGGGGAGCTGTTTTTT
TRBV27	TRBJ2-5	many	TRBD2	CASSPPWGREASQEAQYF	TGTGCCAGCAGCCCACCCTGGGGGCGGGAGGCCTCCCAAGAGGCCCAGTACTTC
TRBV24-1	TRBJ1-1	many	.	CATSEGALPEAFF	TGTGCCACCAGTGAGGGGGCGCTCCCTGAAGCTTTCTTT
TRBV11-2	TRBJ2-7	many	TRBD1	CASSSFDRAHEQYF	TGTGCCAGCAGCTCCTTCGACAGGGCCCACGAGCAGTACTTC
TRBV27	TRBJ2-7	few	.	CASSLSWGAREQYF	TGTGCCAGCAGTTTATCGTGGGGGGCACGCGAGCAGTACTTC
TRBV4-3	TRBJ2-7	.	.	CASSQDFRDEQYF	TGCGCCAGCAGCCAAGATTTCCGGGACGAGCAGTACTTC
TRBV28	TRBJ2-5	many	TRBD2	CASSLLASGAQETQYF	TGTGCCAGCAGTTTATTGGCTAGCGGGGCTCAAGAGACCCAGTACTTC